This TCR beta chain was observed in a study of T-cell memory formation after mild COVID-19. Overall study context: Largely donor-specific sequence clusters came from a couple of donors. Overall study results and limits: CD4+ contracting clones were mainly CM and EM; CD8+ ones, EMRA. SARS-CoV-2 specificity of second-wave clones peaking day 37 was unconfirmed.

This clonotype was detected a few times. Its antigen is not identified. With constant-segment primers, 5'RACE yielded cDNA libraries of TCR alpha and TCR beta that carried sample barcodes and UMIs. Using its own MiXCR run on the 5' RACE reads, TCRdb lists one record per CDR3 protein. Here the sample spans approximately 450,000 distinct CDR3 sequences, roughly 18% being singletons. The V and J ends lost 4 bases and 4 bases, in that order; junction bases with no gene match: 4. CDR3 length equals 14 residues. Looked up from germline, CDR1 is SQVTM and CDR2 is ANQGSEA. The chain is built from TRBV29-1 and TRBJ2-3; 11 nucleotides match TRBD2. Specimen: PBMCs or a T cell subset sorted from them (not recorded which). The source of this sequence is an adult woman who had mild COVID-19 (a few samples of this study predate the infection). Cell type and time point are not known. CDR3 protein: CSVVSSGGADTQYF. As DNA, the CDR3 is TGCAGCGTTGTGAGTAGCGGGGGGGCAGATACGCAGTATTTT.